This TCR beta chain was profiled in a study of lymphopenia after photon versus proton radiotherapy. This CDR3 has 14 amino acids. Germline CDR1 SEHNR, CDR2 FQNEAQ (reference sequence). V shed 5 bases and J shed 0 bases, with 11 bases lying between them. The method was immunoSEQ multiplex PCR; TCRdb's version includes in-frame clones alone and lacks a portion of them. The sample yields tens of thousands of clones, 85% seen once. Specimen: peripheral blood, collected from a patient treated with photon-based radiotherapy. The TCR originated in a man aged 40-55 years with gastric cancer. The genes are TRBV7-9 and TRBJ2-7; D ambiguous. CDR3 region: CASSPRAASYEQYF. CDR3 coding DNA: TGTGCCAGCAGCCCCCGGGCCGCCTCCTACGAGCAGTACTTC.